These T cell receptor beta chains were read from a single sample in a study of blood T cell repertoires in COVID-19. Profiled with immunoSEQ multiplex PCR; TCRdb holds only in-frame clones, not every one. The sample comprises under 500,000 clones, 80% to 90% of which are singletons, and more than 4% rests with the top ten. The sample consisted of peripheral blood. Receptor source: a woman aged 25 to 39 with acute or convalescent COVID-19. The CDR3 runs from the conserved cysteine through the conserved F or W. A D gene is named only where the DNA matches it firmly. Clone size is stated in some rows and not others, as once, few, many or a class when expanded.

D gene | J gene | clone size | V gene | CDR3 DNA | CDR3 protein
- | TRBJ1-2 | - | TRBV7-8 | TGTGCCAGCAGCCGAGGCGGGAGAGGCTATGGCTACACCTTC | CASSRGGRGYGYTF
- | TRBJ2-4 | - | TRBV5-1 | TGCGCCAGCAGCCGGGACCCTGGACAGAAAAACATTCAGTACTTC | CASSRDPGQKNIQYF
TRBD2 | TRBJ2-3 | - | TRBV2 | TGTGCCAGCAGTGGGCCTGGGACTAGCGGGGGGAGAAACACAGATACGCAGTATTTT | CASSGPGTSGGRNTDTQYF
- | TRBJ1-4 | - | TRBV7-2 | TGTGCCAGCAGCCAATCGGTTGTAACAACTAATGAAAAACTGTTTTTT | CASSQSVVTTNEKLFF
TRBD2 | TRBJ2-5 | - | TRBV30 | TGTGCCTGGAGTAACGGTTTAGCGGGGGCCCAAGAGACCCAGTACTTC | CAWSNGLAGAQETQYF
- | TRBJ2-6 | - | TRBV9 | TGTGCCAGCGGCGAAACAGGGAACTCTGGGGCCAACGTCCTGACTTTC | CASGETGNSGANVLTF
- | TRBJ1-4 | - | TRBV7-7 | TGTGCCAGCAGCCCTGGCCAGGGCGGCGTTCAAAAACTGTTTTTT | CASSPGQGGVQKLFF
- | TRBJ1-2 | - | TRBV21-1 | TGTGCCAGCAGCAAGGGAACAGGGGCCACCAGGTACTATGGCTACACCTTC | CASSKGTGATRYYGYTF
TRBD1 | TRBJ2-7 | once | TRBV29-1 | TGCAGCGTCTGGACAGGGGCAAACGAGCAGTACTTC | CSVWTGANEQYF
- | TRBJ1-6 | - | TRBV7-9 | TGTGCCAGCAGCAAGGACAGAAATTCACCCCTCCACTTT | CASSKDRNSPLHF
TRBD1 | TRBJ2-3 | - | TRBV2 | TGTGCCAGCAGTGGATCCCCGGGACAGGGTCTAATAGATACGCAGTATTTT | CASSGSPGQGLIDTQYF
- | TRBJ2-7 | - | TRBV6-5 | TGTGCCAGCAGGGATACAGGGACCTTCTCCTACGAGCAGTACTTC | CASRDTGTFSYEQYF
TRBD1 | TRBJ1-2 | few | TRBV7-9 | TGTGCCAGCAGCTTAGGACAGGGAGTCTATGGCTACACCTTC | CASSLGQGVYGYTF
TRBD1 | TRBJ1-6 | - | TRBV6-5 | TGTGCCAGCAGTTACGAGGGACAGGGAAATTCACCCCTCCACTTT | CASSYEGQGNSPLHF
- | TRBJ2-6 | - | TRBV4-2 | TGTGCCAGCAGCCTACCGGACCAAAGACAGGCTGGGGCCAACGTCCTGACTTTC | CASSLPDQRQAGANVLTF
- | TRBJ1-1 | - | TRBV5-4 | TGTGCCAGCAGCCGCGGCCTGCCCGACACTGAAGCTTTCTTT | CASSRGLPDTEAFF
- | TRBJ2-2 | - | TRBV21-1 | TGTGCCAGCAGCAAAGCGCCCAACCGGGACTACAAATATCACGACACCGGGGAGCTGTTTTTT | CASSKAPNRDYKYHDTGELFF
- | TRBJ2-5 | - | TRBV7-9 | TGTGCCAGCAGCTCAGGCAAGATTCAAGAGACCCAGTACTTC | CASSSGKIQETQYF
TRBD1 | TRBJ1-3 | - | TRBV9 | TGTGCCAGCAGCAACAACAGGGGGCCTGGAAACACCATATATTTT | CASSNNRGPGNTIYF
TRBD1 | TRBJ2-7 | - | TRBV28 | TGTGCCAGCAGTTTATCAGGGGGCAGATACGAGCAGTACTTC | CASSLSGGRYEQYF
TRBD1 | TRBJ2-6 | - | TRBV28 | TGTGCCAGCAGCCCTTTCTTGGGACAGGACAAAAACTCTGGGGCCAACGTCCTGACTTTC | CASSPFLGQDKNSGANVLTF
TRBD1 | TRBJ1-2 | - | TRBV28 | TGTGCCAGCATTCAACAGGGGGCAGGGAACTATGGCTACACCTTC | CASIQQGAGNYGYTF
- | TRBJ2-2 | - | TRBV3-1/TRBV3-2 | TGTGCCAGCAGCCGCGGGGTGGGACCGACGAGCCGAGGCACCGGGGAGCTGTTTTTT | CASSRGVGPTSRGTGELFF
- | TRBJ2-3 | - | TRBV12-3/TRBV12-4 | TGTGCCAGCAGCCCCGGCACAGATACGCAGTATTTT | CASSPGTDTQYF
- | TRBJ2-1 | - | TRBV13 | TGTGCCAGCAGAGAGGGGGAGGGAGGCAATGAGCAGTTCTTC | CASREGEGGNEQFF
TRBD2 | TRBJ2-3 | - | TRBV10-3 | TGTGCCATCAGTGCCTCCCTGATAGCGGGGGGGCAATCGAGCACAGATACGCAGTATTTT | CAISASLIAGGQSSTDTQYF
TRBD1 | TRBJ1-2 | - | TRBV11-2 | TGTGCCAGCAGCCGAGGACAGGGATACGGCTACACCTTC | CASSRGQGYGYTF
TRBD1 | TRBJ2-2 | once | TRBV28 | TGTGCCATCTCGCTCGGGACAGCCAACACCGGGGAGCTGTTTTTT | CAISLGTANTGELFF
TRBD1 | TRBJ2-5 | - | TRBV15 | TGTGCCACCAGAAAACAGGGGGAAGAGACCCAGTACTTC | CATRKQGEETQYF
TRBD1 | TRBJ2-1 | - | TRBV24-1 | TGTGCCACCAGTAGCGGGGGACAGGGGGGGTACAATGAGCAGTTCTTC | CATSSGGQGGYNEQFF
TRBD1 | TRBJ1-2 | - | TRBV6-5 | TGTGCCAGCGACAGGGGGCGAGGCTACACCTTC | CASDRGRGYTF
TRBD1 | TRBJ1-2 | - | TRBV5-1 | TGCGCCAGCAGCGGGGAGGACAGGTACGGCTACACCTTC | CASSGEDRYGYTF
- | TRBJ1-6 | - | TRBV19 | TGTGCCAGTAGCCTATTGGGAGATTCACCCCTCCACTTT | CASSLLGDSPLHF
- | TRBJ1-5 | - | TRBV19 | TGTGCCAGTAATGAGGGTTTAGGACAGCCCCAGCATTTT | CASNEGLGQPQHF
- | TRBJ1-1 | - | TRBV5-6 | TGTGCCAGCAGCTTGGCCGCGGGAGTCACTGAAGCTTTCTTT | CASSLAAGVTEAFF
TRBD1 | TRBJ1-2 | - | TRBV14 | TGTGCCAGCAGCCAGGCTGGGACAGCTAACTATGGCTACACCTTC | CASSQAGTANYGYTF
TRBD1 | TRBJ1-2 | few | TRBV30 | TGTGCCTGGAGTCTGACAGGGGGTATCTATGGCTACACCTTC | CAWSLTGGIYGYTF
- | TRBJ1-2 | - | TRBV7-8 | TGTGCCAGCAGCTTAGATGGCAGGGACTATGGCTACACCTTC | CASSLDGRDYGYTF
- | TRBJ2-2 | - | TRBV12-3/TRBV12-4 | TGTGCCAGCAGTTCGACCGGGGAGCTGTTTTTT | CASSSTGELFF